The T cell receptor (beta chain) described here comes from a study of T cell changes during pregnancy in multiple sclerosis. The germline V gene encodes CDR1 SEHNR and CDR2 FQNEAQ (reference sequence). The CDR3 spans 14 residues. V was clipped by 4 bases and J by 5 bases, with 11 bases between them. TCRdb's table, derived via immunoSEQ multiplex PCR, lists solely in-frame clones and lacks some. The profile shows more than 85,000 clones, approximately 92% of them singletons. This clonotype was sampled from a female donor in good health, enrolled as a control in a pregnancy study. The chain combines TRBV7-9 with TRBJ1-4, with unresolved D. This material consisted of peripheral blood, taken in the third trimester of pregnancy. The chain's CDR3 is CASSSGGFNEKLFF. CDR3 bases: TGTGCCAGCAGCTCGGGAGGATTCAATGAAAAACTGTTTTTT.